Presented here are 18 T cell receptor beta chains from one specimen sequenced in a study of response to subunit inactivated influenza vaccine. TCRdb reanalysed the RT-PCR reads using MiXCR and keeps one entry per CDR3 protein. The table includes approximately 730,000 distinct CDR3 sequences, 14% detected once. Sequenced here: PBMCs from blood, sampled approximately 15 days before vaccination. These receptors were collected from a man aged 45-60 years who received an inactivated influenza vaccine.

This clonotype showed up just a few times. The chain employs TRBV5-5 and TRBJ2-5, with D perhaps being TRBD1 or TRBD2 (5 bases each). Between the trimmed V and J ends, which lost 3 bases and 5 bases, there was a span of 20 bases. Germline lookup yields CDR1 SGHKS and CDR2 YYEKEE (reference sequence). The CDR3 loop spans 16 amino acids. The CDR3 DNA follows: TGTGCCAGCAGCTGGACACTAGGGAGTCACCTCGAGACCCAGTACTTC. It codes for CASSWTLGSHLETQYF.

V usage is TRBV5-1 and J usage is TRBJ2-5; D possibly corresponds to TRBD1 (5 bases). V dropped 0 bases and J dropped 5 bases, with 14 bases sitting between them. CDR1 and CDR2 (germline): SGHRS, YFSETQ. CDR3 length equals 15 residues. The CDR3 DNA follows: TGCGCCAGCAGCTTGGCCCAGGGTATCAGGGAGACCCAGTACTTC. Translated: CASSLAQGIRETQYF.

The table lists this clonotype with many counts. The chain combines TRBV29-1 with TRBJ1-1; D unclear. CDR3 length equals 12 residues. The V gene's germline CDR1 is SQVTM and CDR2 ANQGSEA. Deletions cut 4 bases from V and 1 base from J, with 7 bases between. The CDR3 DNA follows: TGCAGCGTTGGGTCCCAGAACACTGAAGCTTTCTTT. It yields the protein CSVGSQNTEAFF. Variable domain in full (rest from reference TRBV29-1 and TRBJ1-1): SAVISQKPSRDICQRGTSLTIQCQVDSQVTMMFWYRQQPGQSLTLIATANQGSEATYESGFVIDKFPISRPNLTFSTLTVSNMSPEDSSIYLCSVGSQNTEAFFGQGTRLTVV.

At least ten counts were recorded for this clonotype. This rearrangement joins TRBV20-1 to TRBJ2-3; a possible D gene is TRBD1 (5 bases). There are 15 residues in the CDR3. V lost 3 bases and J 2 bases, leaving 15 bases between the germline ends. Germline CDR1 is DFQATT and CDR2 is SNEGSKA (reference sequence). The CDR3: CSASDSAFHTDTQYF. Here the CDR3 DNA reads TGCAGTGCTAGCGACAGCGCCTTCCACACAGATACGCAGTATTTT.

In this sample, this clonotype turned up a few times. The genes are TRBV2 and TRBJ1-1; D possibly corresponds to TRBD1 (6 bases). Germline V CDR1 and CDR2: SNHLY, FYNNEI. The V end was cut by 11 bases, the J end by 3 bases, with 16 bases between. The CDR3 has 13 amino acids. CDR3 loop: CAWGAVRDTEAFF. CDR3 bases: TGTGCCTGGGGGGCAGTGAGGGACACTGAAGCTTTCTTT.

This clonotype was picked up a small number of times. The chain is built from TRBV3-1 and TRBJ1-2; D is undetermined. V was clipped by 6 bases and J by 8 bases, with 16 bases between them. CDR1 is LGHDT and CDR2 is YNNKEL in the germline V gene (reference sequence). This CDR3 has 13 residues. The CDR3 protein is CASRPGPRAGYTF. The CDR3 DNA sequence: TGTGCCAGCAGACCCGGGCCCCGAGCGGGCTACACCTTC.

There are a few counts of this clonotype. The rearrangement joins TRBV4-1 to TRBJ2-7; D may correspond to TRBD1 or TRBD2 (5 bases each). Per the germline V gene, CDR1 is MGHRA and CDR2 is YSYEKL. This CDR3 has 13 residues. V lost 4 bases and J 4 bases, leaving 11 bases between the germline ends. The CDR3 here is CASSLWDGYEQYF. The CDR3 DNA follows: TGCGCCAGCAGCCTATGGGACGGATACGAGCAGTACTTC.

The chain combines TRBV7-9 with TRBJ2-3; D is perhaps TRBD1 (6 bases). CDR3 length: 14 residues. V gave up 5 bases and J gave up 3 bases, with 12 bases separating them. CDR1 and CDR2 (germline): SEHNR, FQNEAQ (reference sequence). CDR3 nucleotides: TGTGCCAGCAGCCGCAGGGGTGAGACAGATACGCAGTATTTT. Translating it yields CASSRRGETDTQYF.

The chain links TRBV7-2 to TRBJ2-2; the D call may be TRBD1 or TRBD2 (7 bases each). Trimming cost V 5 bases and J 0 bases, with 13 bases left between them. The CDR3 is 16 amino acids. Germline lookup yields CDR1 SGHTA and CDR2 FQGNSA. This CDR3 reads CASSRGDSTNTGELFF. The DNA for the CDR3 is TGTGCCAGCAGCCGGGGGGACAGTACGAACACCGGGGAGCTGTTTTTT.

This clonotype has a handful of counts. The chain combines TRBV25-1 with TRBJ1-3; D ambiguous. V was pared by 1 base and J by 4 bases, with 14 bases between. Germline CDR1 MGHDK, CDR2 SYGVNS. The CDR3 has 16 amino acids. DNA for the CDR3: TGTGCCAGCAGTGAATGGTTCGGGTCTCGGGGAAACACCATATATTTT. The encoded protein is CASSEWFGSRGNTIYF.

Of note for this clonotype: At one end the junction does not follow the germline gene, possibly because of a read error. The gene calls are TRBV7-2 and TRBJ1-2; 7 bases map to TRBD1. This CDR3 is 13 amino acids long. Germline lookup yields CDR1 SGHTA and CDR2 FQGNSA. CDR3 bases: TGTGCCAGCAGCCTAGACAGGGAATATGGCTACTCCTTC. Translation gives CASSLDREYGYSF.

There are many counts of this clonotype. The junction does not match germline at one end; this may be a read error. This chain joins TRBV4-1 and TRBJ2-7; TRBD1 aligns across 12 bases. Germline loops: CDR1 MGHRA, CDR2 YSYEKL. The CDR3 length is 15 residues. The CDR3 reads CASSQPGQGAEEQYF. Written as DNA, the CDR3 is TGTGCCAGCAGCCAGCCGGGACAGGGGGCTGAAGAGCAGTACTTC.

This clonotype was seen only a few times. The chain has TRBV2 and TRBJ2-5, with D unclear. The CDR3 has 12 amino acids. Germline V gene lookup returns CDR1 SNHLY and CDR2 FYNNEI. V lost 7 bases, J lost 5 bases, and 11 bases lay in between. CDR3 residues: CASKALAETQYF. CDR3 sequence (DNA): TGTGCCAGCAAAGCGCTTGCGGAGACCCAGTACTTC.

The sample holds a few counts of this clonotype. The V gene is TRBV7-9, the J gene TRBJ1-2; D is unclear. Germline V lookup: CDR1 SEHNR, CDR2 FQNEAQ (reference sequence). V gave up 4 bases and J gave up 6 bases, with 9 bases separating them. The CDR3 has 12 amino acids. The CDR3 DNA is TGTGCCAGCAGCTCTGACATCCATGGCTACACCTTC. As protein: CASSSDIHGYTF.

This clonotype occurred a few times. In DNA form, the CDR3 reads TGTGCCAGCAGCCAATACACACCGGGACTAGCGGGAGCCGAGCAGTACTTC. Translated: CASSQYTPGLAGAEQYF. The chain joins TRBV3-1 to TRBJ2-7; 14 bases map to TRBD2. With V trimmed by 2 bases and J by 6 bases, 9 bases remained unmatched. CDR3 length: 17 amino acids. The germline CDR1 and CDR2 sequences are LGHDT and YNNKEL (reference sequence).

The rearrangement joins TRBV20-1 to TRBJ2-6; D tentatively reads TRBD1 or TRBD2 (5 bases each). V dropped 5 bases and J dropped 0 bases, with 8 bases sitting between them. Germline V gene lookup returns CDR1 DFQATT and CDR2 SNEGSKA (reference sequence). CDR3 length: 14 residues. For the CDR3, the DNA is TGCAGTGCTTGGGACCTCTCTGGGGCCAACGTCCTGACTTTC. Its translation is CSAWDLSGANVLTF.

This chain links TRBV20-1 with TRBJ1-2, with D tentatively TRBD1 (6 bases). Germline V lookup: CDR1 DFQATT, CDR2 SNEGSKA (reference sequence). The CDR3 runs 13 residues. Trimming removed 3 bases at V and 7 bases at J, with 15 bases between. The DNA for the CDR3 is TGCAGTGCTAGGGCACGGGGGCGCGGTGGCTACACCTTC. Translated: CSARARGRGGYTF.

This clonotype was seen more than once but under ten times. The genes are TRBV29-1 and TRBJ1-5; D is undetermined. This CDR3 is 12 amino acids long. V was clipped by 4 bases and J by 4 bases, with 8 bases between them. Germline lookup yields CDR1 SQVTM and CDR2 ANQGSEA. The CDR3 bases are TGCAGCGTTGCCTCTAGGAATCAGCCCCAGCATTTT. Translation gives CSVASRNQPQHF.